These 21 T cell receptor beta chains came from one sample sequenced in a study of blood T cell repertoires in COVID-19. Here immunoSEQ multiplex PCR was the method, and the copy in TCRdb shows in-frame clones only, minus some. The sample yields about 250,000 clones, approximately 84% seen once. Sequencing input: PBMCs or T cells enriched from blood (not recorded which). These receptors came from a woman aged 50 to 60 who had been exposed to COVID-19.

The genes are TRBV6-1 and TRBJ1-3; D is unclear. Germline V gene data show CDR1 as MNHNS and CDR2 as SASEGT. With 4 bases removed from V and 0 bases from J, the gap between germline ends came to 13 bases. The CDR3 has 16 amino acids. CDR3 bases: TGTGCCAGCAGTGCCCCTAGAGGCCCCTCTGGAAACACCATATATTTT. Its translation is CASSAPRGPSGNTIYF.

The rearrangement links TRBV5-1 to TRBJ2-7; TRBD2 agrees at 9 bases. Germline CDR1 SGHRS, CDR2 YFSETQ. Unmatched junction bases numbered 5, after V lost 4 bases and J lost 0 bases. The CDR3 consists of 15 residues. The CDR3 nucleotides are TGCGCCAGCAGCCTAGCGGGACGCGCCTCCTACGAGCAGTACTTC. Amino acids: CASSLAGRASYEQYF.

The chain carries TRBV19 and TRBJ1-2; 9 bases align to TRBD1. V dropped 4 bases and J dropped 6; count of bases not matched to a gene: 9. The CDR3 consists of 15 residues. Germline CDR1 LNHDA, CDR2 SQIVND (reference sequence). CDR3 residues: CASSRLGTGLDGYTF. The CDR3 region has the DNA TGTGCCAGTAGTAGATTGGGGACAGGGCTCGATGGCTACACCTTC.

The chain has TRBV6-5 and TRBJ1-2; 9 positions match TRBD1. Losses at the gene ends were 7 bases for V and 6 bases for J; bases not matched to a gene: 12. Germline V gene data show CDR1 as MNHEY and CDR2 as SVGAGI. The CDR3 sequence is 15 residues long. The CDR3 DNA follows: TGTGCCAGCACCTCGGACAGGGGTGGACGGGATGGCTACACCTTC. Amino acid sequence: CASTSDRGGRDGYTF.

V gene TRBV5-1 combines with J gene TRBJ1-1; the match to TRBD1 covers 9 bases. The germline gives CDR1 SGHRS, CDR2 YFSETQ. Germline trimming cut 7 bases from V and 3 bases from J; bases unmatched to any gene: 7. The CDR3 totals 14 residues. The CDR3 region is CASRTGGKDTEAFF. In DNA, the CDR3 is TGCGCCAGCCGAACAGGGGGCAAGGACACTGAAGCTTTCTTT.

In nucleotides, the CDR3 is TGTGCCAGCAGCGCGAGAAGTGGGGGGTCGGACGCTGAATACTATGGCTACACCTTC. Its protein product is CASSARSGGSDAEYYGYTF. The chain uses TRBV3-1 (or the pseudogene TRBV3-2) and TRBJ1-2; maybe TRBD1 (5 bases). V lost 5 bases to trimming and J lost 3 bases, with 28 bases between them. Germline CDR1 reads LGHDT; CDR2 reads YNNKEL (reference sequence). The CDR3 length is 19 residues.

This sequence joins TRBV5-4 and TRBJ2-1; 8 nucleotides agree with TRBD1. Germline CDR1 SGHNT, CDR2 YYREEE (reference sequence). The CDR3 has 14 residues. V gave up 2 bases and J gave up 2 bases; unmatched junction bases: 0. CDR3: CASSFRGPYNEQFF. CDR3 DNA sequence: TGTGCCAGCAGCTTCAGGGGGCCCTACAATGAGCAGTTCTTC.

This clone was recorded once. The rearrangement uses TRBV18 and TRBJ2-5; no reliable D call. Germline CDR1 KGHSH, CDR2 LQKENI. Trimming stripped 1 base from V and 4 bases from J, with 13 bases between. The CDR3 spans 15 residues. The DNA of the CDR3 is TGTGCCAGCTCACCACGGAGAAGCCAAGGAGAGACCCAGTACTTC. Amino acids: CASSPRRSQGETQYF.

V gene TRBV7-2 combines with J gene TRBJ2-3; 11 bases match TRBD1. This CDR3 is 15 amino acids long. Per the germline V gene, CDR1 is SGHTA and CDR2 is FQGNSA. V lost 5 bases, J lost 6 bases, and 7 bases stayed unmatched. CDR3 amino acids: CASSPGQGARDTQYF. Here the CDR3 DNA reads TGTGCCAGCAGCCCCGGACAGGGGGCGCGGGATACGCAGTATTTT.

The V and J genes are TRBV6-2 or TRBV6-3 and TRBJ1-1; D call uncertain. The V gene lost 2 bases and the J gene lost 10 bases, with 11 bases spanning the gap. Germline V gives CDR1 MNHEY, CDR2 SVGEGT. This CDR3 has 12 residues. The chain's CDR3 is CASSYNPVGAFF. CDR3 sequence (DNA): TGTGCCAGCAGTTACAATCCGGTCGGAGCTTTCTTT.

The J gene is TRBJ1-1, the V gene TRBV19; D is undetermined. Germline-derived CDR1 and CDR2 are LNHDA and SQIVND (reference sequence). The CDR3 totals 13 residues. Between the trimmed V and J ends, which lost 7 bases and 4 bases, there was a span of 13 bases. DNA for the CDR3: TGTGCCAGTACCACACGAGGAGGCACTGAAGCTTTCTTT. It specifies CASTTRGGTEAFF.

This chain joins TRBV27 and TRBJ1-2; 12 bases agree with TRBD1. Germline CDR1 and CDR2: MNHEY and SMNVEV (reference sequence). After removal of 5 bases from V and 7 bases from J, the junction contained 5 bases not matched to a gene. This CDR3 region has 14 residues. This CDR3 reads CASSPGTGGPGYTF. The CDR3 DNA is TGTGCCAGCAGTCCCGGGACAGGGGGCCCTGGCTACACCTTC.

V usage is TRBV4-1 and J usage is TRBJ1-2, with a weak D call TRBD1 (5 bases). V lost 0 bases to trimming and J lost 4 bases, with 12 bases between them. Germline-derived CDR1 and CDR2 are MGHRA and YSYEKL. The CDR3 is made up of 15 amino acids. The CDR3 coding sequence is TGCGCCAGCAGCCAAGAGCAACGCAGGGTCTATGGCTACACCTTC. Encoded protein: CASSQEQRRVYGYTF.

The chain joins TRBV21-1 to TRBJ2-7; TRBD1 was called by the table and not checked on the DNA. TRBV21-1 is given as a pseudogene. There are 14 residues in the CDR3. CDR3 protein: CASSKVDRAYEQYF. DNA of the CDR3: TGTGCCAGCAGCAAAGTGGACAGGGCCTACGAGCAGTACTTC.

V gene TRBV3-1 (or the pseudogene TRBV3-2) combines with J gene TRBJ1-2; no definite D call. In germline, CDR1 is LGHDT, CDR2 YNNKEL (reference sequence). Between the trimmed V and J ends, which lost 1 base and 8 bases, there was a span of 8 bases. This CDR3 is built from 12 residues. CDR3 residues: CASSQVAGGYTF. In DNA form, the CDR3 reads TGTGCCAGCAGCCAAGTTGCTGGCGGCTACACCTTC.

The sample holds one count of this clone. V usage is TRBV10-3 and J usage is TRBJ1-1, with D unresolved. Germline lookup yields CDR1 ENHRY and CDR2 SYGVKD. CDR3 length: 15 amino acids. V lost 0 bases, J lost 0 bases, and 8 bases lay in between. The CDR3 DNA is TGTGCCATCAGTGAGTCGCGGGGAATGAACACTGAAGCTTTCTTT. As protein: CAISESRGMNTEAFF.

The chain combines TRBV28 with TRBJ2-3, with D possibly matching TRBD2 (6 bases). Germline V gene sequence: CDR1 MDHEN, CDR2 SYDVKM. Trimming cost V 6 bases and J 2 bases, with 12 bases left between them. The CDR3 consists of 14 residues. As DNA, the CDR3 is TGTGCCAGCAGGGATGGGACTCCCACAGATACGCAGTATTTT. Translated, it gives CASRDGTPTDTQYF.

V is TRBV21-1 and J is TRBJ1-1; TRBD1, the table's D call, was not compared with the DNA. TRBV21-1 represents a pseudogene. This CDR3 spans 15 amino acids. CDR3 loop: CASSTDRGRRTEAFF. The DNA for the CDR3 is TGTGCCAGCAGCACAGACAGGGGGCGGCGGACTGAAGCTTTCTTT.

CDR3 loop: CASSTGGGSNTEAFF. The DNA of the CDR3 is TGTGCCAGCAGCACGGGTGGGGGGTCAAACACTGAAGCTTTCTTT. V usage is TRBV5-4 and J usage is TRBJ1-1; tentative D call: TRBD1 (5 bases). This CDR3 comprises 15 residues. Germline V gene sequence: CDR1 SGHNT, CDR2 YYREEE (reference sequence). V was shortened by 4 bases and J by 2 bases, with 15 bases between the two germline ends.

The chain carries TRBV5-1 and TRBJ1-2; 7 bases map to TRBD1. The CDR3 has 15 amino acids. V lost 4 bases to trimming and J lost 2 bases; unmatched junction nucleotides: 8. CDR1 SGHRS and CDR2 YFSETQ come from the germline V gene. As DNA, the CDR3 is TGCGCCAGCAGCCAGGACGACAGGGAGAACTATGGCTACACCTTC. This gives the protein CASSQDDRENYGYTF.

The chain has TRBV7-8 and TRBJ2-2, with D unclear. The CDR3 length is 16 residues. With 6 bases removed from V and 0 bases from J, the gap between germline ends came to 14 bases. From germline, CDR1 is SGHVS and CDR2 FQNEAQ. The CDR3 sequence is CASSYPAPANTGELFF. DNA for the CDR3: TGTGCCAGCAGTTACCCCGCCCCGGCGAACACCGGGGAGCTGTTTTTT.